The 30 T cell receptor beta chains below were found in one sample sequenced in a study of T cell changes during pregnancy in multiple sclerosis. Libraries were prepared by immunoSEQ multiplex PCR; TCRdb keeps only in-frame clonotypes and omits some of them. The sample records tens of thousands of clones, roughly 90% being singletons. This specimen consisted of peripheral blood, obtained in the first trimester of pregnancy. All receptors derive from a female donor in good health, enrolled as a control in a pregnancy study.

This clone has more than one count but fewer than ten. The junction differs from germline at one of its ends, possibly a read error. V and J are TRBV10-3 and TRBJ2-7; 11 positions match TRBD1. Germline V gene sequence: CDR1 ENHRY, CDR2 SYGVKD. This CDR3 spans 11 amino acids. The CDR3 DNA sequence: TGTGCCATCAGTGAGTCGGGACAGGGGGTTTTC. It encodes CAISESGQGVF.

This clone came up a few times. The chain uses TRBV4-2 and TRBJ1-1, with D tentatively TRBD1 (6 bases). The CDR3 has 14 amino acids. V was shortened by 0 bases and J by 4 bases, with 9 bases between the two germline ends. Germline CDR1 LGHNA, CDR2 YNFKEQ. CDR3 bases: TGTGCCAGCAGCCAAGAAGGGGGTTTCACTGAAGCTTTCTTT. It encodes CASSQEGGFTEAFF.

The chain couples TRBV2 to TRBJ1-2, with unresolved D. The germline V and J ends were trimmed by 2 bases and 5 bases, with 9 bases remaining between them. Germline V gene sequence: CDR1 SNHLY, CDR2 FYNNEI. This CDR3 contains 13 residues. For the CDR3, the DNA is TGTGCCAGCAGTGAATCGAGTTTTTATGGCTACACCTTC. Translating it yields CASSESSFYGYTF.

The table lists this clone with a count of one. Other DNA sequences in this specimen translate into the identical CDR3. The V gene is TRBV7-9, the J gene TRBJ2-7; D gene unclear. Deletions cut 3 bases from V and 4 bases from J, with 7 bases between. This CDR3 comprises 12 residues. Looked up from germline, CDR1 is SEHNR and CDR2 is FQNEAQ (reference sequence). The CDR3 spells CASSFSGYEQYF. The CDR3 coding sequence is TGTGCCAGCAGCTTCTCAGGATACGAGCAGTACTTC.

This chain connects TRBV5-5 to TRBJ1-3; 8 bases line up with TRBD1. The CDR3 spans 17 residues. CDR1 and CDR2 from the germline V gene are SGHKS and YYEKEE (reference sequence). The trim removed 4 bases at V and 0 bases at J, leaving 9 bases unmatched. CDR3 sequence reads: CASSGGHRGISGNTIYF. DNA of the CDR3: TGTGCCAGCAGCGGAGGACACAGGGGGATCTCTGGAAACACCATATATTTT.

V usage is TRBV4-3 and J usage is TRBJ2-1; 10 nucleotides agree with TRBD2. The CDR3 length is 18 residues. CDR1 and CDR2 (germline): LGHNA, YSLEER. With V trimmed by 1 base and J by 0 bases, 6 bases remained unmatched. CDR3 DNA: TGCGCCAGCAGCCAAGGTCCTAGCGGGGGTAGCTCCTACAATGAGCAGTTCTTC. This translates into CASSQGPSGGSSYNEQFF.

This clone appeared a single time. The J gene is TRBJ1-1, the V gene TRBV19; no clear D. This CDR3 has 16 residues. Trimming took 1 base from V and 1 from J, leaving 13 bases between them. Germline lookup yields CDR1 LNHDA and CDR2 SQIVND (reference sequence). Here the CDR3 DNA reads TGTGCCAGTAGTATAGTCGTTGCCACAACGAACACTGAAGCTTTCTTT. It encodes CASSIVVATTNTEAFF. Drawing the rest from reference TRBV19 and TRBJ1-1, the complete variable domain is DGGITQSPKYLFRKEGQNVTLSCEQNLNHDAMYWYRQDPGQGLRLIYYSQIVNDFQKGDIAEGYSVSREKKESFPLTVTSAQKNPTAFYLCASSIVVATTNTEAFFGQGTRLTVV.

J is TRBJ1-5 and V is TRBV6-5; D is perhaps TRBD1 (6 bases). Trimming pared 1 base from V and 1 base from J, leaving 8 bases between. This CDR3 spans 15 amino acids. The V gene's germline CDR1 is MNHEY and CDR2 SVGAGI. CDR3 sequence reads: CASSYYQGSNQPQHF. The CDR3 nucleotides read TGTGCCAGCAGTTACTATCAGGGGAGCAATCAGCCCCAGCATTTT.

The sample holds one count of this clone. The chain joins TRBV2 to TRBJ1-2; tentative D call: TRBD1 (6 bases). V dropped 3 bases and J dropped 2 bases, with 28 bases sitting between them. CDR3 size: 20 residues. Per the germline V gene, CDR1 is SNHLY and CDR2 is FYNNEI. In DNA, the CDR3 is TGTGCCAGCAGTGAGCCCACCTCCCGGACAGAGCATCTCGGGAACTATGGCTACACCTTC. It translates to CASSEPTSRTEHLGNYGYTF.

The V gene is TRBV7-8, the J gene TRBJ2-3, with 10 bases lining up with TRBD1. After removal of 5 bases from V and 4 bases from J, the junction contained 9 bases not matched to a gene. This CDR3 contains 16 residues. Per the germline V gene, CDR1 is SGHVS and CDR2 is FQNEAQ. The CDR3 loop is CASSLFGTGVADTQYF. The DNA for the CDR3 is TGTGCCAGCAGCCTATTTGGGACAGGGGTCGCAGATACGCAGTATTTT.

V and J are TRBV5-1 and TRBJ2-3, with a possible D match to TRBD2 (5 bases). The ends were cut back, 0 bases at V and 4 bases at J, with 12 bases in the middle. The CDR3 loop spans 15 amino acids. Germline CDR1 reads SGHRS; CDR2 reads YFSETQ. CDR3 DNA: TGCGCCAGCAGCTTGGTGTCTAGCTCGGCAGATACGCAGTATTTT. This encodes CASSLVSSSADTQYF.

V and J are TRBV7-9 and TRBJ2-3; D possibly corresponds to TRBD1 (6 bases). The germline gives CDR1 SEHNR, CDR2 FQNEAQ (reference sequence). The CDR3 runs to 18 residues. The ends were cut back, 1 base at V and 6 bases at J, with 23 bases in the middle. CDR3 sequence: CASSLETGKSLNLDTQYF. The CDR3, as DNA: TGTGCCAGCAGCTTAGAGACAGGTAAATCTTTAAATCTTGATACGCAGTATTTT.

The V and J genes are TRBV27 and TRBJ2-7; 8 positions agree with TRBD1. This CDR3 has 13 amino acids. Germline-derived CDR1 and CDR2 are MNHEY and SMNVEV (reference sequence). The trim removed 5 bases at V and 3 bases at J, leaving 3 bases unmatched. The CDR3 nucleotides are TGTGCCAGCAGTGTGACAGGGGACTACGAGCAGTACTTC. It translates to CASSVTGDYEQYF.

This chain links TRBV4-2 with TRBJ2-4, with a tentative D call TRBD2 (5 bases). V dropped 2 bases and J dropped 8 bases, with 16 bases sitting between them. This CDR3 region has 15 residues. Germline V gives CDR1 LGHNA, CDR2 YNFKEQ. The DNA of the CDR3 is TGTGCCAGCAGCCAACCCGAGGGTGGGTGGGACATTCAGTACTTC. Protein product: CASSQPEGGWDIQYF.

This chain connects TRBV11-3 to TRBJ2-7; D might be TRBD1 (5 bases). This CDR3 comprises 15 residues. The germline CDR1 and CDR2 sequences are SGHNT and YENEEA. V lost 5 bases, J lost 1 base, and 15 bases lay in between. The CDR3 DNA sequence: TGTGCCAGCAGCACTTTTGTCTGGACATCCTACGAGCAGTACTTC. Its translation is CASSTFVWTSYEQYF.

The chain couples TRBV28 to TRBJ2-7; D gene unclear. The CDR3 covers 12 residues. The V and J ends lost 4 bases and 6 bases respectively, with 10 bases between them. Per the germline V gene, CDR1 is MDHEN and CDR2 is SYDVKM. This CDR3 is CASSWVSGEQYF. CDR3 DNA sequence: TGTGCCAGCAGTTGGGTTTCAGGCGAGCAGTACTTC.

This rearrangement joins TRBV13 to TRBJ1-2; 9 bases agree with TRBD1. This CDR3 region has 14 residues. CDR1 and CDR2 (germline): PRHDT, FYEKMQ (reference sequence). V trimming: 3 bases; J trimming: 7 bases; junction bases outside the gene matches: 6. CDR3 coding DNA: TGTGCCAGCAGCTTCCGGGACAGGGATAGTGGCTACACCTTC. This sequence encodes CASSFRDRDSGYTF.

The V gene is TRBV9, the J gene TRBJ1-6, with TRBD1 as a possible D gene (5 bases). Trimming cost V 2 bases and J 8 bases, with 14 bases left between them. Germline loops: CDR1 SGDLS, CDR2 YYNGEE. The CDR3 contains 15 residues. CDR3 DNA sequence: TGTGCCAGCAGCGTGACCAGGGTAGGCGATTCACCCCTCCACTTT. It yields the protein CASSVTRVGDSPLHF. The full variable domain, rest sourced from reference TRBV9 and TRBJ1-6, is DSGVTQTPKHLITATGQRVTLRCSPRSGDLSVYWYQQSLDQGLQFLIQYYNGEERAKGNILERFSAQQFPDLHSELNLSSLELGDSALYFCASSVTRVGDSPLHFGNGTRLTVT.

The genes are TRBV30 and TRBJ1-4, with 7 bases that match TRBD1. The CDR3 totals 14 residues. Trimming at V came to 2 bases and at J to 3 bases, leaving 3 bases not matched to a gene. The germline V gene encodes CDR1 GTSNPN and CDR2 SVGIG (reference sequence). Here the CDR3 reads CAWSLTGSNEKLFF. The DNA of the CDR3 is TGTGCCTGGAGTCTGACAGGGTCTAATGAAAAACTGTTTTTT.

The rearrangement links TRBV5-6 to TRBJ2-5, with 12 bases matching TRBD2. The J segment lost 0 bases and the V segment lost 8 bases, leaving 8 bases of the junction unmatched. Germline loops: CDR1 SGHDT, CDR2 YYEEEE. This CDR3 is built from 16 residues. Here the CDR3 DNA reads TGTGCCAGTAGCCCCCTAGCGGGAGGGTACCAAGAGACCCAGTACTTC. This gives the protein CASSPLAGGYQETQYF.

The rearrangement joins TRBV7-3 to TRBJ1-1; D uncertain. CDR1 is SGHTA, CDR2 FQGTGA, per germline. V was clipped by 1 base and J by 1 base, with 4 bases between them. The CDR3 sequence is 13 residues long. The CDR3 DNA sequence: TGTGCCAGCAGCTTAATCGGGAACACTGAAGCTTTCTTT. Translated: CASSLIGNTEAFF.

The sample holds one count of this clone. The chain uses TRBV7-2 and TRBJ1-1, with D possibly TRBD1 on 5 matching bases. In germline, CDR1 is SGHTA, CDR2 FQGNSA. The CDR3 has 17 amino acids. Between the trimmed V and J ends, which lost 5 bases and 4 bases, there was a span of 23 bases. In DNA form, the CDR3 reads TGTGCCAGCAGCGGTACAGGATGGGGCAATTGGGGCACTGAAGCTTTCTTT. Its protein is CASSGTGWGNWGTEAFF.

The chain uses TRBV10-1 and TRBJ1-1, with D tentatively TRBD1 (6 bases). This CDR3 is built from 15 residues. Trimming removed 0 bases from V and 3 bases from J, with 11 bases in between. Per germline, CDR1 WNHNN and CDR2 SYGVQD (reference sequence). The CDR3 sequence: CASSESKYRDTEAFF. In nucleotides, the CDR3 is TGCGCCAGCAGTGAGTCGAAGTACAGGGACACTGAAGCTTTCTTT.

The genes are TRBV7-6 and TRBJ2-5; TRBD1 matches 7 bases. The trim removed 3 bases at V and 5 bases at J, leaving 6 bases unmatched. Germline V CDR1 and CDR2: SGHVS, FNYEAQ. CDR3 length: 14 residues. CDR3: CASSFRQGYETQYF. CDR3 in DNA: TGTGCCAGCAGCTTTAGACAGGGATATGAGACCCAGTACTTC.

The chain is built from TRBV11-2 and TRBJ1-6; D unclear. The CDR3 has 15 amino acids. Germline CDR1 reads SGHAT; CDR2 reads FQNNGV. V lost 0 bases to trimming and J lost 9 bases, with 12 bases between them. As DNA, the CDR3 is TGTGCCAGCAGCTTAGATTGGAGCCACCTTTCACCCCTCCACTTT. This sequence encodes CASSLDWSHLSPLHF.

V and J are TRBV4-1 and TRBJ1-6; 9 bases are shared with TRBD1. The ends lost 7 bases at V and 8 bases at J; junction bases unmatched: 6. The germline CDR1 and CDR2 sequences are MGHRA and YSYEKL. The CDR3 has 14 residues. The CDR3 nucleotides are TGCGCCAGCACCCGGGACAGGGTGGATTCACCCCTCCACTTT. Protein product: CASTRDRVDSPLHF.

The rearrangement uses TRBV7-2 and TRBJ2-7; D might be TRBD1 (6 bases). CDR3 length equals 14 residues. V lost 5 bases and J 1 base, leaving 12 bases between the germline ends. Germline V lookup: CDR1 SGHTA, CDR2 FQGNSA. The CDR3 reads CASSPSQGSYEQYF. CDR3 coding DNA: TGTGCCAGCAGCCCTTCACAGGGTTCCTACGAGCAGTACTTC.

CDR3 in DNA: TGTGCCAGCACTTCTGGACAGATCTCTGGAAACACCATATATTTT. As protein: CASTSGQISGNTIYF. The V call is TRBV6-5, the J call TRBJ1-3, with D possibly TRBD1 on 6 matching bases. With 7 bases removed from V and 0 bases from J, the gap between germline ends came to 13 bases. The CDR3 loop spans 15 amino acids. Germline CDR1 MNHEY, CDR2 SVGAGI.

The rearrangement joins TRBV10-3 to TRBJ1-2; a weak D match, TRBD1 (5 bases). V was shortened by 2 bases and J by 8 bases, with 9 bases between the two germline ends. Germline CDR1 reads ENHRY; CDR2 reads SYGVKD. The CDR3 covers 12 residues. CDR3 nucleotide sequence: TGTGCCATCAGTGAGGGGGCTAGAGGCTACACCTTC. Translated, it gives CAISEGARGYTF.

The chain joins TRBV28 to TRBJ2-7; the match to TRBD1 covers 9 bases. Germline-derived CDR1 and CDR2 are MDHEN and SYDVKM. V gave up 7 bases and J gave up 2 bases; unmatched junction bases: 6. The CDR3 length is 14 residues. The CDR3 here is CASNTRDRAYEQYF. The CDR3 nucleotides are TGTGCCAGCAACACCCGGGACAGGGCCTACGAGCAGTACTTC. Together with reference TRBV28 and TRBJ2-7, the CDR3 gives the full variable domain: DVKVTQSSRYLVKRTGEKVFLECVQDMDHENMFWYRQDPGLGLRLIYFSYDVKMKEKGDIPEGYSVSREKKERFSLILESASTNQTSMYLCASNTRDRAYEQYFGPGTRLTVT.